This T cell receptor beta chain was observed in a study of PD-L1 blockade in urothelial cancer (dated by TCRdb to 2017 to 2019). Broadly, across the study: Every patient began therapy in about 2014 and was given atezolizumab 1,200 mg intravenously every 3 weeks. About 90% of the roughly 29 patients were identified as males with urothelial cancer of bladder origin, and a prior smoking history was reported by 18 of 29 patients. An ECOG performance status of 0 or 1 was recorded for the patients, and 0 to 3 prior chemotherapy regimens had been received by the patients. Blood samples were analyzed at 3 weeks after treatment start (second dose) and at 6 weeks after treatment start. Blood samples yielded a median of about 150,000 T cells and around 80,000 unique TCRs, with median clonality approximately 0.08. An exploratory multi-omic analysis was conducted of the somatic, immune and clinical correlates of response to PD-L1 blockade with atezolizumab in urothelial cancer. TCR sequencing covered pretreatment tumor samples and matched, serially collected peripheral blood taken before and after atezolizumab treatment. Durable clinical benefit was defined as progression-free survival longer than 6 months, and TCR features were also tested against progression-free and overall survival. In the same patients, pretreatment tumors underwent whole exome sequencing and RNA sequencing in addition to TCR sequencing. Roughly ten patients achieved durable clinical benefit and approximately 19 did not. Pretreatment blood TCR-seq was available for about 27 patients, at least one posttreatment blood collection was obtained for around 24 patients, and tumor TCR-seq was available for around 24 patients.

In the paper's terms, the time point label means: pretreatment peripheral blood. A cohort of more than 25 patients with locally advanced or metastatic urothelial carcinoma, treated at Memorial Sloan Kettering on a trial protocol, was included. Peripheral blood mononuclear cells were collected from each patient pretreatment and during treatment, giving between 1 and 8 total time points per patient. The Qiagen DNeasy Blood extraction kit was used to purify genomic DNA from total PBMCs and tumor samples. PBMCs were collected pretreatment and during treatment and were isolated and stored as previously described. Synthetic TCR analog templates were spiked into each PCR to estimate absolute template abundance from read counts. Using the immunoSEQ assay, TCRbeta CDR3 regions were amplified from genomic DNA with bias-controlled V and J gene primers. Sequencing of rearranged TCRbeta segments was done at approximately 20X coverage. The authors' pipeline ran thus. Clustering was used to correct sequencing errors, and CDR3s were annotated against IMGT to assign V, D and J genes. Downstream analyses used only productive TCRbeta rearrangements and left out out-of-frame or stop-codon sequences. To compute clonality, Shannon entropy was normalized by the log of the number of unique productive sequences and then subtracted from one. Clones differing between time points or between blood and tumor were identified by Fisher's exact test with Benjamini-Hochberg correction at adjusted p below 0.01. Not all clones reach the TCRdb copy of this immuneACCESS table, which keeps in-frame sequences only. Checked studies attribute under half of the gap to unresolved V genes and leave the rest unexplained. V and J calls and clone size are those listed in that table; D and trimming were worked out from the DNA. This sample is represented by about 76,000 clones; 85% to 90% of them were singletons. The top ten constitute under 6% of the sample.

V ends up 4 bases short and J 0 bases short, with an unmatched junction base count of 5. Looking up the germline V gene yields CDR1 MNHNS and CDR2 SASEGT. Reading from cysteine to phenylalanine, the CDR3 counts 16 amino acids. The CDR3 DNA has 48 bases and is translated from base 1. Results and caveats for the whole study, not just this receptor: At 3 weeks after the start of treatment, tumor-associated TCR clones in peripheral blood had expanded more in patients with durable benefit (n ≈ 24, p = 0.022). Because the sample size was small (n of about 29) and many exploratory analyses were performed, the results are intended to be hypothesis-generating. Improved progression-free and overall survival was found to be associated with pretreatment peripheral blood TCR clonality below the median.

As regards this clone: Its antigen is not yet known. No quality values exist for individual bases; no much larger clone is one base distant.

The sequence derives from a man in his sixties or seventies with urothelial cancer. This chain is built from TRBV6-1 and TRBJ2-2, with 7 bases in between that match TRBD1. Here the sequenced sample was PBMCs, taken around atezolizumab (anti-PD-L1) treatment. The DNA sequence is TGTGCCAGCAGTGGGTACAGGGGTACGAACACCGGGGAGCTGTTTTTT. This translates into CASSGYRGTNTGELFF.